Detailed here is one TCR beta chain. Its antigen is not identified. This sample is drawn from a study of long-term antiretroviral therapy in people with HIV. General observations from the study: Control repertoires displayed wider CDR3 length ranges than the HIV repertoires. Post-ART, diversity grew, though it stayed under transplant donor control levels.

V lost 1 base and J lost 2; bases outside the gene matches: 7. The germline CDR1 and CDR2 sequences are LNHDA and SQIVND (reference sequence). The CDR3 loop spans 16 amino acids. There were no participants with HIV treated outside the United States. They ran version v3.0 of the immunoSEQ assay at survey level. Target depth was roughly 35,000-55,000 T-cell genomes per sample. The repertoire was sequenced with immunoSEQ multiplex PCR; TCRdb's copy has only in-frame clones and lacks some. Among 30,000 or so clones, over 75% were seen once, and the ten largest hold around 4.1%. Source: unsorted PBMCs, taken 0.5 years after starting antiretroviral therapy. The TCR was taken from a woman aged 18-29 years with HIV. The chain carries TRBV19 and TRBJ1-1, with 7 positions matching TRBD1. CDR3 loop: CASSIGNWDRNTEAFF. CDR3 in DNA: TGTGCCAGTAGTATAGGAAACTGGGACAGAAACACTGAAGCTTTCTTT. Supplemented by reference TRBV19 and TRBJ1-1, the full variable domain reads DGGITQSPKYLFRKEGQNVTLSCEQNLNHDAMYWYRQDPGQGLRLIYYSQIVNDFQKGDIAEGYSVSREKKESFPLTVTSAQKNPTAFYLCASSIGNWDRNTEAFFGQGTRLTVV.